This note documents a single T cell receptor (beta chain) sequence. Antigen specificity is unknown. Each CDR3 protein is one row after TCRdb ran MiXCR on the reads. The sample lists 700,000 to 950,000 distinct CDR3 sequences, 30% to 35% occurring once. The data belong to a study of T cell repertoires in cytomegalovirus infection. The CDR3 consists of 15 residues. Unmatched junction bases numbered 5, after V lost 1 base and J lost 7 bases. Germline V gene lookup returns CDR1 SGHTA and CDR2 FQGNSA. This material consisted of cultured CD8+ T cells from PBMCs, taken from culture after CMV antigen stimulation. V gene TRBV7-2 combines with J gene TRBJ2-1; the match to TRBD2 covers 9 bases. The TCR originated in a human donor in good health (CMV status not recorded). Some clones in this sample may be carry-over from other donors' samples. The CDR3 loop reads CASSLGGGAQNEQFF. The CDR3 DNA follows: TGTGCCAGCAGCTTAGGCGGGGGGGCTCAAAATGAGCAGTTCTTC. The complete variable domain, with remaining parts taken from reference TRBV7-2 and TRBJ2-1, reads GAGVSQSPSNKVTEKGKDVELRCDPISGHTALYWYRQSLGQGLEFLIYFQGNSAPDKSGLPSDRFSAERTGGSVSTLTIQRTQQEDSAVYLCASSLGGGAQNEQFFGPGTRLTVL.